This T cell receptor (beta chain) was retrieved from a study of early T cells in non-severe SARS-CoV-2 infection. Study as a whole: Unsorted whole-blood RNA was sequenced in bulk, leaving chains unpaired.

Individual cDNA molecules were tagged with unique molecular identifiers, the study reported. MiXCR was run by TCRdb on the 5' RACE reads, yielding one entry per CDR3 protein. The table includes about 85,000 distinct CDR3 sequences, over 13% detected once. About this clonotype itself: Its target is not known.

There are 13 residues in the CDR3. The V gene lost 6 bases and the J gene lost 11 bases, with 17 bases spanning the gap. Per germline, CDR1 MNHEY and CDR2 SMNVEV (reference sequence). Study-level points and caveats: Clonotype matching in VDJdb favored anti-spike CD8 responses and did not capture private and CD4 specificities.

The chain uses TRBV27 and TRBJ1-5, with D possibly TRBD1 on 6 matching bases. Sequenced input: whole blood. The clonotype was recovered from an adult who was a healthcare worker with PCR-confirmed SARS-CoV-2 infection or an uninfected control (not recorded which). CDR3 sequence: CASRTGQFEAQHF. In DNA, the CDR3 is TGTGCCAGCAGAACAGGGCAGTTCGAAGCCCAGCATTTT.